Only a few counts were recorded for the clone carrying this T cell receptor beta chain. Its matching antigen is unknown. The CDR3 runs to 15 residues. CDR1 is LNHDA and CDR2 is SQIVND in the germline V gene (reference sequence). The V end lost 1 base, the J end lost 6 bases, and 15 bases lay between the germline ends. Post-sort purity exceeded 95% for all sorted populations. This record comes from a study of beta chain features in type 1 diabetes. Study-level findings and limits: A possible short-template PCR bias applies equally to patients and controls. TCRB CDR3s from Type 1 diabetes patients were moderately but significantly shorter in all four CD4+ subsets.

Expressed TCRB transcripts were sequenced because the entire RNA isolate underwent reverse transcription. Repertoires were generated with immunoSEQ multiplex PCR, while TCRdb's copy carries only in-frame clones and drops some. The sample comprises nearly 700,000 clones, under 15% of which are singletons, and 0.022% rests with the top ten. The sequence came from a young man with type 1 diabetes. The sample consisted of naive CD4+ T cells from blood. This sequence joins TRBV19 and TRBJ1-2; possibly TRBD1 for D (6 bases). The CDR3 reads CASSIGAGQPHGYTF. The CDR3 bases are TGTGCCAGTAGTATAGGCGCGGGACAACCCCATGGCTACACCTTC.